These T cell receptor beta chains were read from a single sample in a study of OX40 agonist ivuxolimab in advanced cancers. The protocol was immunoSEQ multiplex PCR, while the TCRdb copy is restricted to in-frame clones and leaves out a portion. Here the sample spans 20,000 or so clones, 80% to 90% being singletons. Specimen: CD4+ or CD8+ T cells sorted from blood, collected in a trial of the OX40 agonist ivuxolimab. The source is an adult with an advanced solid tumor such as melanoma, head and neck, liver or kidney cancer. Both conserved end residues are part of each CDR3. Each record gives: clone size, D gene, J gene, V gene, CDR3 DNA, CDR3 protein. D genes are given only for firm matches. The size of a clone is reported for some rows only, either as once, few or many, or as a class for expanded clones.

>-|-|TRBJ1-1|TRBV6-5
TGTGCCAGCAGTATAGAGACAGGCCCCCCTGCTTTCTTT
CASSIETGPPAFF
>-|-|TRBJ1-2|TRBV4-2
TGTGCCAGCAGCCAAGATCTGACGGCCTATGGCTACACCTTC
CASSQDLTAYGYTF
>-|-|TRBJ2-1|TRBV10-3
TGTGCCATCTCTTATAGCGAGGTATACAATGAGCAGTTCTTC
CAISYSEVYNEQFF
>-|TRBD1|TRBJ2-5|TRBV5-4
TGTGCCAGCAGCTTGCCGGGACAGAGGAAGGAGACCCAGTACTTC
CASSLPGQRKETQYF
>-|-|TRBJ1-1|TRBV6-5
TGTGCCAGCAGTCCAACCCCGACAGTGAGGACTGAAGCTTTCTTT
CASSPTPTVRTEAFF
>-|TRBD2|TRBJ2-3|TRBV5-4
TGTGCCAGCAGCTCCCGTACTAGCGGGAGGGCACCCCATAGCACAGATACGCAGTATTTT
CASSSRTSGRAPHSTDTQYF
>-|-|TRBJ2-5|TRBV7-9
TGTGCCAGCAGCTATAGCGGTTCGGAGACCCAGTACTTC
CASSYSGSETQYF
>-|-|TRBJ2-7|TRBV6-6
TGTGCCAGCAGTTATCAGGGGGGCCTAGCGGGCTACGAGCAGTACTTC
CASSYQGGLAGYEQYF
>-|-|TRBJ2-7|TRBV7-9
TGTGGCAGTGGGGACTCCACCTACGAGCAGTACTTC
CGSGDSTYEQYF
>few|-|TRBJ1-5|TRBV27
TGTGCCAGCAGTTTAGCCTTAGGGCAGCCCCAGCATTTT
CASSLALGQPQHF
>-|-|TRBJ1-6|TRBV6-6
TGTGCCAGCAGTTGGGGGGATTCACCCCTCCACTTT
CASSWGDSPLHF
>-|-|TRBJ1-5|TRBV27
TGTGCCAGCAGTGAAGGGAGCAATCAGCCCCAGCATTTT
CASSEGSNQPQHF
>-|TRBD1|TRBJ1-5|TRBV27
TGTGCCAGCCAACAGGGGAATCAGCCCCAGCATTTT
CASQQGNQPQHF
>-|-|TRBJ2-5|TRBV2
TGTGCCAGCAGGAAGGACGGGCAAGAGACCCAGTACTTC
CASRKDGQETQYF
>-|TRBD2|TRBJ2-7|TRBV19
TGTGCCAGTAGTTGGGGGACTAGCGGGAGTTACGAGCAGTACTTC
CASSWGTSGSYEQYF
>-|TRBD1|TRBJ1-5|TRBV6-5
TGTGCCAGCAGCCCTCCGGACAGGAGTGGTCAGCCCCAGCATTTT
CASSPPDRSGQPQHF
>-|-|TRBJ2-5|TRBV20-1
TGCAGTGCGGGAAAGACCCAGTACTTC
CSAGKTQYF
>-|TRBD1|TRBJ2-1|TRBV7-9
TGTGCCAGCAGCCCCGGGACAGGGTGGGGCAATGAGCAGTTCTTC
CASSPGTGWGNEQFF
>-|-|TRBJ2-3|TRBV5-1
TGCGCCAGCAGGGCGGGGCGAGATACGCAGTATTTT
CASRAGRDTQYF
>-|-|TRBJ2-3|TRBV29-1
TGCAGCGTTGAGGACGGAGGGGATACGCAGTATTTT
CSVEDGGDTQYF
>-|-|TRBJ2-3|TRBV12-2
TGTGCCAGCAGCTTAGCGGAAGACACGCAGTATTTT
CASSLAEDTQYF
>-|-|TRBJ1-2|TRBV6-1
TGTGCCAGCAGGCGGGCTCAGGGTGATGGCTACACCTTC
CASRRAQGDGYTF
>-|TRBD2|TRBJ2-1|TRBV30
TGTGCCTGGACCTCTCCCGAACTAGCGGGAGGGTACAATGAGCAGTTCTTC
CAWTSPELAGGYNEQFF
>few|-|TRBJ2-1|TRBV7-3
TGTGCCAGCAGCTTAAATGTTCGGGGTGAGCAGTTCTTC
CASSLNVRGEQFF
>once|-|TRBJ1-2|TRBV5-6
TGTGCCAGCAGCCCGGAATATGCTCGGTATGGCTACACCTTC
CASSPEYARYGYTF
>once|-|TRBJ1-2|TRBV6-1
TGTGCCAGCAGTGAATTTGCGGGGCCCTATGGCTACACCTTC
CASSEFAGPYGYTF
>-|-|TRBJ2-2|TRBV7-6
TGTGCCAGCAGCTTAAGGGCGACCGGGGAGCTGTTTTTT
CASSLRATGELFF
>-|-|TRBJ1-6|TRBV7-2
TGTGCCAGCAGCTTACAACGGAATGCAAATTCACCCCTCCACTTT
CASSLQRNANSPLHF
>-|-|TRBJ2-3|TRBV12-5
TGTGCTAGTGGCCTCACAGATACGCAGTATTTT
CASGLTDTQYF
>few|TRBD1|TRBJ2-7|TRBV6-1
TGTGCCAGCACCCCCGGGACAGGGGGCGGCAACGAGCAGTACTTC
CASTPGTGGGNEQYF
>once|-|TRBJ1-6|TRBV10-3
TGTGCCATCAGTGAGACCGCTGGACTGAGCTATAATTCACCCCTCCACTTT
CAISETAGLSYNSPLHF
>-|-|TRBJ2-5|TRBV7-3
TGTGCCAGCAGCCCAACCGGACTGAGAGAGACCCAGTACTTC
CASSPTGLRETQYF
>-|-|TRBJ2-4|TRBV11-2
TGTGCCAGCAGCTTGGCAGGGGCCAAAAACATTCAGTACTTC
CASSLAGAKNIQYF
>-|TRBD2|TRBJ2-2|TRBV5-8
TGTGCCAGCAGCTACGGGACTAGCGTCAGCGGGGAGCTGTTTTTT
CASSYGTSVSGELFF
>-|-|TRBJ1-2|TRBV15
TGTGCCACCAGCAGAGAGAGGGTAGGGGCCTATGGCTACACCTTC
CATSRERVGAYGYTF
>-|-|TRBJ2-3|TRBV18
TGTGCCAGCTCACCACTAGTTGTCTCAGATACGCAGTATTTT
CASSPLVVSDTQYF
>-|TRBD1|TRBJ2-5|TRBV29-1
TGCAGCGTTGAAGAAGACAGGGGGCGATCGGAGACCCAGTACTTC
CSVEEDRGRSETQYF
>-|-|TRBJ1-1|TRBV5-1
TGCGCCAGCAGCTTGGAGCCAGGGAGCTGGACTGAAGCTTTCTTT
CASSLEPGSWTEAFF
>-|TRBD1|TRBJ1-1|TRBV25-1
TGTGCCAGCAGTGCCGGGACAGGGGGCAGGTGGGGCACTGAAGCTTTCTTT
CASSAGTGGRWGTEAFF
>-|TRBD2|TRBJ2-5|TRBV29-1
TGCAGCGTTGCCCTAGCGGGAGTTAGGGAGACCCAGTACTTC
CSVALAGVRETQYF
>-|-|TRBJ2-3|TRBV7-7
TGTGCCAGCAGCTTCGCCGGCGCTAGCACAGATACGCAGTATTTT
CASSFAGASTDTQYF
>few|-|TRBJ2-2|TRBV4-2
TGTGCCAGCAGCCAAGTTCGGAGGACTGGAAACACCGGGGAGCTGTTTTTT
CASSQVRRTGNTGELFF
>-|-|TRBJ1-4|TRBV6-1
TGTGCCAGCAGAAGGGACATGGGGGAAAAACTGTTTTTT
CASRRDMGEKLFF
>-|-|TRBJ1-3|TRBV7-6
TGTGCCAGCAGCCCCCCACCGGGTAACTCTGGAAACACCATATATTTT
CASSPPPGNSGNTIYF
>-|-|TRBJ2-1|TRBV7-9
TGTGCCAGCAGCTTAGCGGCTCCGAGCTCCTACAATGAGCAGTTCTTC
CASSLAAPSSYNEQFF
>-|-|TRBJ1-4|TRBV19
TGTGCCAGTAGTATAAGAGCCAGACCTAATGAAAAACTGTTTTTT
CASSIRARPNEKLFF
>-|TRBD1|TRBJ1-2|TRBV6-5
TGTGCCAGCAGTTACTCTGGTACAGGGGGCCCGGGCTACACCTTC
CASSYSGTGGPGYTF
>-|-|TRBJ2-3|TRBV29-1
TGCAGCGCCGGGGCTCCAGAGGGCCCAGATACGCAGTATTTT
CSAGAPEGPDTQYF
>-|TRBD1|TRBJ1-1|TRBV2
TGTGCCAGCAATGATCAGGGGGCTCTGGGAACTGAAGCTTTCTTT
CASNDQGALGTEAFF